Each of the 26 T cell receptor beta chains below was sequenced from the same sample in a study of cytomegalovirus exposure and HLA in healthy donors. The PCR had 60 Vbeta and 13 Jbeta primers. The repertoire was sequenced with immunoSEQ multiplex PCR; TCRdb's copy has only in-frame clones and lacks some. Among 190,000 or so clones, approximately 85% were seen once, and the ten largest hold over 1.5%. Material: PBMCs. The receptors come from a girl between 10 and 17 years old in good health and CMV-seropositive.

V usage is TRBV5-4 and J usage is TRBJ2-1; D is unresolved. Between the trimmed V and J ends, which lost 0 bases and 9 bases, there was a span of 10 bases. Germline V gene lookup returns CDR1 SGHNT and CDR2 YYREEE (reference sequence). This CDR3 has 13 amino acids. CDR3 sequence: CASSLDPVIEQFF. The CDR3 DNA sequence: TGTGCCAGCAGCTTGGATCCGGTCATTGAGCAGTTCTTC.

The chain uses TRBV4-1 and TRBJ2-1; 16 positions agree with TRBD2. The junction had 4 bases not matched to a gene; V was cut back by 3 bases and J by 5 bases. The CDR3 has 17 residues. Germline-derived CDR1 and CDR2 are MGHRA and YSYEKL. The DNA of the CDR3 is TGCGCCAGCAGCCAGGTCGGGACTAGCGGGGGGGACAATGAGCAGTTCTTC. It codes for CASSQVGTSGGDNEQFF.

The J gene is TRBJ2-1, the V gene TRBV6-4; 11 positions match TRBD2. This CDR3 is 14 amino acids long. With 6 bases clipped from V and 9 bases from J, the junction kept 7 bases outside the gene matches. Germline CDR1 is MRHNA and CDR2 is SNTAGT. This chain's CDR3 is CASSELAGDTEQFF. In DNA, the CDR3 is TGTGCCAGCAGCGAACTAGCGGGAGATACTGAGCAGTTCTTC.

CDR3 DNA sequence: TGTGCCAGCAGTTACTTGGCTAGCGGGGCTCCCTACGAGCAGTACTTC. This translates into CASSYLASGAPYEQYF. The chain links TRBV6-5 to TRBJ2-7, with 9 bases that match TRBD2. Germline CDR1 MNHEY, CDR2 SVGAGI. The trim removed 1 base at V and 2 bases at J, leaving 6 bases unmatched. The CDR3 loop spans 16 amino acids.

This clone was observed once. The chain joins TRBV4-3 to TRBJ2-5; D is unresolved. This CDR3 is 14 amino acids long. Germline CDR1 reads LGHNA; CDR2 reads YSLEER. V was shortened by 0 bases and J by 2 bases, with 7 bases between the two germline ends. Written as DNA, the CDR3 is TGCGCCAGCAGCCAAGATGCAGGTCAAGAGACCCAGTACTTC. This sequence encodes CASSQDAGQETQYF.

The rearrangement uses TRBV4-3 and TRBJ2-3; TRBD2 agrees at 7 bases. Germline values: CDR1 LGHNA, CDR2 YSLEER. The trim removed 3 bases at V and 2 bases at J, leaving 8 bases unmatched. The CDR3 length is 16 residues. In DNA form, the CDR3 reads TGCGCCAGCAGCCAGGAATTTCTAGCGGACACAGATACGCAGTATTTT. It codes for CASSQEFLADTDTQYF.

In the case of this clone: One end of the junction varies from germline; a read error may be responsible. The chain carries TRBV7-9 and TRBJ1-4, with no clear D. CDR3 size: 12 residues. Germline assignment: CDR1 SEHNR and CDR2 FQNEAQ (reference sequence). This chain's CDR3 is CSSRSDNEKLFF. CDR3 nucleotide sequence: TGTTCCAGCAGGAGCGACAATGAAAAACTGTTTTTT.

This clone turned up a few times. V is TRBV5-1 and J is TRBJ2-5, with TRBD1 matching 7 bases. Germline CDR1 and CDR2: SGHRS and YFSETQ. With 2 bases clipped from V and 5 bases from J, the junction kept 3 bases outside the gene matches. The CDR3 sequence is 13 residues long. CDR3 protein: CASSLQGTETQYF. The CDR3 nucleotides read TGCGCCAGCAGCTTACAGGGGACGGAGACCCAGTACTTC.

This chain connects TRBV28 to TRBJ1-5; 9 bases match TRBD1. The CDR3 runs to 17 residues. Germline CDR1 is MDHEN and CDR2 is SYDVKM. V was clipped by 3 bases and J by 0 bases; unmatched bases: 6. As DNA, the CDR3 is TGTGCCAGCAGTTTTCCGGGACAGGGATTTAGCAATCAGCCCCAGCATTTT. The encoded protein is CASSFPGQGFSNQPQHF.

This clone was detected a few times. This chain links TRBV14 with TRBJ2-4; 7 bases are a match to TRBD1. This CDR3 region has 18 residues. V dropped 0 bases and J dropped 10; count of bases not matched to a gene: 18. The germline gives CDR1 SGHDN, CDR2 FVKESK. The CDR3 nucleotides are TGTGCCAGCAGCCAAGATTTAGGGTTTTGGGACAGACCTACTATTCAGTACTTC. Translated: CASSQDLGFWDRPTIQYF.

The chain has TRBV10-3 and TRBJ1-5; maybe TRBD1 (5 bases). CDR1 and CDR2 from the germline V gene are ENHRY and SYGVKD. The CDR3 extends over 12 amino acids. Trimming took 9 bases from V and 0 from J, leaving 6 bases between them. The CDR3 DNA reads as TGTGCCATACAGGATAGCAATCAGCCCCAGCATTTT. It yields the protein CAIQDSNQPQHF.

As concerns this clone: The sample carries other DNA sequences with the same CDR3. The J gene is TRBJ2-5, the V gene TRBV18; a weak D match, TRBD2 (6 bases). Trimming removed 2 bases at V and 2 bases at J, with 9 bases between. Germline CDR1 KGHSH, CDR2 LQKENI. The CDR3 consists of 14 residues. The CDR3 loop reads CASSPGGKQETQYF. The CDR3 nucleotides are TGTGCCAGCTCACCAGGGGGGAAGCAAGAGACCCAGTACTTC.

The chain has TRBV18 and TRBJ1-2; 7 bases agree with TRBD1. The ends lost 4 bases at V and 3 bases at J; junction bases unmatched: 2. This CDR3 has 13 amino acids. CDR1 and CDR2 (germline): KGHSH, LQKENI. The CDR3 reads CASSQGTDYGYTF. CDR3 nucleotide sequence: TGTGCCAGCTCACAAGGGACAGACTATGGCTACACCTTC.

The V call is TRBV10-2, the J call TRBJ1-2; 7 nucleotides agree with TRBD1. The CDR3 spans 12 residues. The germline gives CDR1 WSHSY, CDR2 SAAADI. The V segment lost 8 bases and the J segment 3 bases; nucleotides outside the gene matches: 3. Here the CDR3 reads CASSDRDYGYTF. CDR3 sequence (DNA): TGCGCCAGCTCAGACAGGGACTATGGCTACACCTTC.

The count of this clone is one. This chain links TRBV7-2 with TRBJ2-5; D is unclear. CDR1 SGHTA and CDR2 FQGNSA come from the germline V gene. The ends were cut back, 5 bases at V and 0 bases at J, with 4 bases in the middle. This CDR3 comprises 12 residues. The chain's CDR3 is CASSRYQETQYF. The DNA of the CDR3 is TGTGCCAGCAGCCGGTACCAAGAGACCCAGTACTTC.

V usage is TRBV10-3 and J usage is TRBJ1-1, with D possibly TRBD1 on 5 matching bases. Trimming left V 4 bases short and J 1 base short, with 13 bases between. In germline, CDR1 is ENHRY, CDR2 SYGVKD. The CDR3 is 15 residues long. The CDR3 loop reads CAISARRQTNTEAFF. The CDR3, as DNA: TGTGCCATCAGTGCCCGGCGACAGACGAACACTGAAGCTTTCTTT.

V is TRBV2 and J is TRBJ2-7, with 11 nucleotides matching TRBD2. Losses at the gene ends were 3 bases for V and 3 bases for J; bases not matched to a gene: 4. CDR3 length: 15 residues. From germline, CDR1 is SNHLY and CDR2 FYNNEI. Here the CDR3 reads CASSDQLAGVYEQYF. CDR3 sequence (DNA): TGTGCCAGCAGTGATCAACTAGCGGGGGTCTACGAGCAGTACTTC.

V gene TRBV19 combines with J gene TRBJ2-1, with a weak D call TRBD1 (5 bases). This CDR3 comprises 17 residues. In germline, CDR1 is LNHDA, CDR2 SQIVND (reference sequence). The V gene lost 0 bases and the J gene lost 0 bases, with 12 bases spanning the gap. CDR3 bases: TGTGCCAGTAGTATAGATCAACAGGTAAGCTCCTACAATGAGCAGTTCTTC. Protein product: CASSIDQQVSSYNEQFF.

The chain uses TRBV27 and TRBJ2-5, with D maybe TRBD2 (5 bases). The germline V gene has CDR1 MNHEY and CDR2 SMNVEV (reference sequence). This CDR3 spans 17 amino acids. Trimming removed 8 bases at V and 4 bases at J, with 26 bases between. CDR3 DNA sequence: TGTGCCAGCGGGCCGGGTTGGACTGGCGGGCGTAGAGAGACCCAGTACTTC. It translates to CASGPGWTGGRRETQYF.

In DNA form, the CDR3 reads TGCGCCAGCAGCTTTGGGGCAGGGTATGATCAGCCCCAGCATTTT. Residues: CASSFGAGYDQPQHF. This chain connects TRBV5-1 to TRBJ1-5, with a possible D match to TRBD1 (5 bases). Germline V CDR1 and CDR2: SGHRS, YFSETQ. Trimming took off 2 bases at V and 5 bases at J, with 14 bases between the two ends. The CDR3 is made up of 15 amino acids.

J is TRBJ2-1 and V is TRBV10-3; D remains unclear. This CDR3 region has 14 residues. Germline loops: CDR1 ENHRY, CDR2 SYGVKD. The V end was cut by 0 bases, the J end by 4 bases, with 7 bases between. The CDR3 sequence: CAISESVQYNEQFF. Here the CDR3 DNA reads TGTGCCATCAGTGAGTCCGTGCAGTACAATGAGCAGTTCTTC.

This chain joins TRBV29-1 and TRBJ1-2, with 9 bases that match TRBD1. Germline V lookup: CDR1 SQVTM, CDR2 ANQGSEA. The CDR3 is 14 amino acids. The junction had 10 bases not matched to a gene; V was cut back by 4 bases and J by 7 bases. CDR3 coding DNA: TGCAGCGTTGTATCGGGACAGGGAACTTTTGGCTACACCTTC. It is translated as CSVVSGQGTFGYTF. The complete variable domain, with remaining parts taken from reference TRBV29-1 and TRBJ1-2, reads SAVISQKPSRDICQRGTSLTIQCQVDSQVTMMFWYRQQPGQSLTLIATANQGSEATYESGFVIDKFPISRPNLTFSTLTVSNMSPEDSSIYLCSVVSGQGTFGYTFGSGTRLTVV.

The gene calls are TRBV9 and TRBJ2-3; D is perhaps TRBD1 (6 bases). The V gene lost 3 bases and the J gene lost 4 bases, with 18 bases spanning the gap. Germline V gene data show CDR1 as SGDLS and CDR2 as YYNGEE. The CDR3 runs 16 residues. The chain's CDR3 is CASSAEDGYRADTQYF. The CDR3 DNA is TGTGCCAGCAGCGCGGAGGACGGGTACAGGGCAGATACGCAGTATTTT.

The rearrangement joins TRBV5-1 to TRBJ2-7; 9 positions agree with TRBD2. Trimming cost V 5 bases and J 1 base; bases outside gene matches: 10. CDR1 is SGHRS, CDR2 YFSETQ, per germline. This CDR3 is built from 16 residues. In DNA, the CDR3 is TGCGCCAGCAGATTCTCCCCTAGCGGGGCTTCCTACGAGCAGTACTTC. Translated: CASRFSPSGASYEQYF.

The chain is built from TRBV4-2 and TRBJ2-3, with 8 nucleotides matching TRBD2. The CDR3 is made up of 15 amino acids. CDR1 and CDR2 from the germline V gene are LGHNA and YNFKEQ. The J segment lost 2 bases and the V segment lost 1 base, leaving 2 bases of the junction unmatched. In DNA, the CDR3 is TGTGCCAGCAGCCAAGCGGGGGGGCCCACAGATACGCAGTATTTT. It encodes CASSQAGGPTDTQYF.

V usage is TRBV4-1 and J usage is TRBJ2-5; TRBD2 might be the D (6 bases). The germline V and J ends were trimmed by 4 bases and 1 base, with 16 bases remaining between them. The V gene's germline CDR1 is MGHRA and CDR2 YSYEKL. This CDR3 comprises 16 residues. In DNA, the CDR3 is TGCGCCAGCAGCCTCCCCGGGGGATGGCCCCAAGAGACCCAGTACTTC. Amino acid sequence: CASSLPGGWPQETQYF.